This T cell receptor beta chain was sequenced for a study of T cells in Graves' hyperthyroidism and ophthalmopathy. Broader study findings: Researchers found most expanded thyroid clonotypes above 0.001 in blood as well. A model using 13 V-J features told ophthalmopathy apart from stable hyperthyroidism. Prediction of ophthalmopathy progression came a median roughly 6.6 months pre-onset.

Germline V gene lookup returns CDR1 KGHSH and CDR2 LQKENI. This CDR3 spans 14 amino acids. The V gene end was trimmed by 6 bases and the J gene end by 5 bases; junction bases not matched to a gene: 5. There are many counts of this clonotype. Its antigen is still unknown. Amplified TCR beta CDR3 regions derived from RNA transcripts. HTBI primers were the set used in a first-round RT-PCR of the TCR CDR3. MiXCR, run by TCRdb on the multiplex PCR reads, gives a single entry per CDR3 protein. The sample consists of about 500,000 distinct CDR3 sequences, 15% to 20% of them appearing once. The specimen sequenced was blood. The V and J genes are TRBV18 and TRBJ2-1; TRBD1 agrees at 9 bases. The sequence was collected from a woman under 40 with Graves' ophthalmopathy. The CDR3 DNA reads TGTGCCAGCTCCCTCAGGGACAGGGACAATGAGCAGTTCTTC. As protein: CASSLRDRDNEQFF.